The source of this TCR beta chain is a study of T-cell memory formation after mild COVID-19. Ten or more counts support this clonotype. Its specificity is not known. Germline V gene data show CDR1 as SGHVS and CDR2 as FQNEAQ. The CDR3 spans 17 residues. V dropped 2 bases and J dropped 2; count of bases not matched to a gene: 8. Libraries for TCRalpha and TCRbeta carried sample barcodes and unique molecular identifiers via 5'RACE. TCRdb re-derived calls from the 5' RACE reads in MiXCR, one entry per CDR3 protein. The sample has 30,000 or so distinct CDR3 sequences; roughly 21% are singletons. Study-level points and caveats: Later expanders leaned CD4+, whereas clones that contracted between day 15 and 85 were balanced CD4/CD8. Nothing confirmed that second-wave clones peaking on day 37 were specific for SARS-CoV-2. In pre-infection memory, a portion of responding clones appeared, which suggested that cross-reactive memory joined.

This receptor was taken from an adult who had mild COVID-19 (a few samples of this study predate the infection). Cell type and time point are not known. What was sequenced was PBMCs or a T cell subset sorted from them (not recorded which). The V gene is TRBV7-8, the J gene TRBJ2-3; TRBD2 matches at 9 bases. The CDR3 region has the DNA TGTGCCAGCAGCTTAAGGGAACGACTAGCGGTCACAGATACGCAGTATTTT. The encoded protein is CASSLRERLAVTDTQYF.